This TCR beta chain was obtained from a study of spatial heterogeneity in lung cancer. The study, taken as a whole, reports: Tumors with more nonsynonymous mutations had more expanded intratumoral alpha and beta TCRs.

As to time point: sample taken at primary tumor resection. Unsorted whole RNA from tumor, nontumor lung or frozen PBMC underwent sequencing. CDR1 SGHTA and CDR2 FQGTGA come from the germline V gene. The CDR3 covers 15 residues. Trimming took off 5 bases at V and 0 bases at J, with 8 bases between the two ends. This clonotype has ten or more counts. Its specificity is not known. This beta chain represents an off-target read in a library built for alpha chains; its size is of limited meaning. TCRdb re-called the 5' RACE reads with MiXCR, one entry per CDR3 protein. The sample shows 9,700 or so distinct CDR3 sequences, approximately 5.8% of them seen only once.

The chain employs TRBV7-3 and TRBJ2-6; D not resolved. The specimen was lung tumor tissue, collected at surgery. This receptor was obtained from a male donor with early-stage non-small cell lung cancer. As DNA, the CDR3 is TGTGCCAGCAGCCGTAGAAGCTCTGGGGCCAACGTCCTGACTTTC. Its translation: CASSRRSSGANVLTF. Together with reference TRBV7-3 and TRBJ2-6, the CDR3 gives the full variable domain: GAGVSQTPSNKVTEKGKYVELRCDPISGHTALYWYRQSLGQGPEFLIYFQGTGAADDSGLPNDRFFAVRPEGSVSTLKIQRTERGDSAVYLCASSRRSSGANVLTFGAGSRLTVL.